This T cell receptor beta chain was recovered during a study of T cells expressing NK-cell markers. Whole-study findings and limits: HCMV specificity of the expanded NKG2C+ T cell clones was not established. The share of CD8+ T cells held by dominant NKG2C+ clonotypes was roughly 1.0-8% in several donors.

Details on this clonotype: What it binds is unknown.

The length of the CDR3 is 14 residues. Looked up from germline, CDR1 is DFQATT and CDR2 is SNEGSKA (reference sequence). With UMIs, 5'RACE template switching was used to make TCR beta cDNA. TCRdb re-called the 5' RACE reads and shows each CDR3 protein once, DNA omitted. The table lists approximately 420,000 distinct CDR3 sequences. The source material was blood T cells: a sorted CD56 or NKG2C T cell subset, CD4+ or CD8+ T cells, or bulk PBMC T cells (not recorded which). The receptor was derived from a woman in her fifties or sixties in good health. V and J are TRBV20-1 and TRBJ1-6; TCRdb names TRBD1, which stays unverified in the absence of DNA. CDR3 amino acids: CSARASLDSSPLHF.